This is a list of T cell receptor beta chains from one sample in a study of T-cell reconstitution after alpha-beta-depleted transplantation in children. In TCRdb, the PCR reads were re-called with MiXCR into one record per CDR3 protein. This repertoire shows over 150,000 distinct CDR3 sequences, approximately 6.9% found once; its top ten account for about 5.5%. Sequencing was performed on PBMCs, taken before TCRalphabeta/CD19-depleted stem cell transplant. These receptors originate from a boy aged 2 to 10 with acute lymphoblastic leukemia, due to receive a stem cell transplant. Each CDR3 is given with its conserved first and last residue. D genes are given only for firm matches. Not every row has a clone size; where given, it reads once, few, many or a size class.

j_gene,d_gene,len,v_gene,abundance,CDR3nt,CDR3aa
TRBJ2-7,.,12,TRBV6-5,many,TGTGCCAGCATGAACAGAGCCTACGAGCAGTACTTC,CASMNRAYEQYF
TRBJ2-1,TRBD1,16,TRBV20-1,.,TGCAGTGCTCCGGGGATCAGACAGGGGGCACGAGGTGAGCAGTTCTTC,CSAPGIRQGARGEQFF
TRBJ2-7,.,14,TRBV5-5,.,TGTGCCAGCCGACTTGGTGGAGGGCTCTACGAGCAGTACTTC,CASRLGGGLYEQYF
TRBJ1-6,.,17,TRBV7-8,.,TGTGCCAGCAGCTTTTTCTGGGGGCCCGATTATAATTCACCCCTCCACTTT,CASSFFWGPDYNSPLHF
TRBJ2-3,.,18,TRBV24-1,many,TGTGCCACCAGTGCCCTCAGTGAAGGGGGAGGGCTTGGAGATACGCAGTATTTT,CATSALSEGGGLGDTQYF
TRBJ2-2,.,13,TRBV28,few,TGTGCCAGCAGTTTATCGGACACCGGGGAGCTGTTTTTT,CASSLSDTGELFF
TRBJ2-1,.,15,TRBV7-9,many,TGTGCCAGCAGCTTAGCGCAGGGGTCCTACAATGAGCAGTTCTTC,CASSLAQGSYNEQFF
TRBJ2-7,.,14,TRBV5-5,many,TGTGCCAGCAGCTACACCGGGACTGCACACGAGCAGTACTTC,CASSYTGTAHEQYF
TRBJ2-5,.,13,TRBV29-1,many,TGCAGCGTTGATTCGGCAGACCAAGAGACCCAGTACTTC,CSVDSADQETQYF
TRBJ2-3,TRBD2,17,TRBV7-3,few,TGTGCCAGCAGCTTAACGGCTAGCGGGGGTGGGTCAGATACGCAGTATTTT,CASSLTASGGGSDTQYF
TRBJ2-7,TRBD1,14,TRBV9,many,TGTGCCAGCAGCGTAGGGACAGGAAACTACGAGCAGTACTTC,CASSVGTGNYEQYF
TRBJ2-1,.,13,TRBV4-3,few,TGCGCCAGCAGCCAAGTCCCGGGGAGTGGGCAGTTCTTC,CASSQVPGSGQFF
TRBJ2-4,TRBD1,17,TRBV4-3,.,TGCGCCAGCAGCCGTTCCGATCTCGTGACAGGGGAGAACATTCAGTACTTC,CASSRSDLVTGENIQYF
TRBJ1-4,.,13,TRBV7-2,many,TGTGCCAGCAGCTCCGGTTTGGGTGAAAAACTGTTTTTT,CASSSGLGEKLFF
TRBJ2-2,TRBD2,16,TRBV11-3,.,TGTGCCAGCAGCCCGAGGCTAGCGGGGGCCACCGGGGAGCTGTTTTTT,CASSPRLAGATGELFF
TRBJ1-5,.,16,TRBV28,.,TGTGCCAGCAGCCCCCTTTCCTTCAGGGGCAATCAGCCCCAGCATTTT,CASSPLSFRGNQPQHF
TRBJ2-1,TRBD1,15,TRBV12-3/TRBV12-4,many,TGTGCCAGCAGTCCGGACAGGGGGCTGAACGATGAGCAGTTCTTC,CASSPDRGLNDEQFF
TRBJ2-5,.,17,TRBV11-2,.,TGTGCCAGCAGCTTAGAGGGACGGGGCGAATTAGGAGAGACCCAGTACTTC,CASSLEGRGELGETQYF
TRBJ2-7,TRBD1,14,TRBV12-3/TRBV12-4,many,TGTGCCAGCAGTGGACAGGGTGAGTTCTACGAGCAGTACTTC,CASSGQGEFYEQYF
TRBJ2-3,.,14,TRBV29-1,many,TGCAGCGTTGAAGCCCCGGACACCACAGATACGCAGTATTTT,CSVEAPDTTDTQYF
TRBJ2-7,TRBD2,14,TRBV20-1,many,TGCAGTGCGCCACTAGCGGGGGGGCCGGGCGAGCAGTACTTC,CSAPLAGGPGEQYF
TRBJ2-3,.,12,TRBV12-3/TRBV12-4,many,TGTGCCAGCAGTTTTTTTGGAGATACGCAGTATTTT,CASSFFGDTQYF
TRBJ2-7,TRBD2,19,TRBV5-4,.,TGTGCCAGCAGCTTAAAGGGGCTAGCGGGAGCTGGAACGTCCTACGAGCAGTACTTC,CASSLKGLAGAGTSYEQYF
TRBJ2-1,.,15,TRBV5-1,many,TGCGCCAGCAGCTTGGCACAGACTTTCTACAATGAGCAGTTCTTC,CASSLAQTFYNEQFF
TRBJ2-4,TRBD2,16,TRBV4-3,.,TGCGCCAGCAGCCAAGAACTAGCGGCCGCCCAAAACATTCAGTACTTC,CASSQELAAAQNIQYF
TRBJ2-1,.,15,TRBV12-5,many,TGTGCTAGTGCCTCCGGGTCACTTGCTTACAATGAGCAGTTCTTC,CASASGSLAYNEQFF
TRBJ2-1,TRBD1,15,TRBV20-1,.,TGCAGTGCTAGAGACGGACAGGGGGTCCACAATGAGCAGTTCTTC,CSARDGQGVHNEQFF
TRBJ2-7,TRBD2,13,TRBV5-1,.,TGCGCCAGCAGCGCGGAAGCGGGGGGCGAGCAGTACTTC,CASSAEAGGEQYF
TRBJ1-5,.,13,TRBV19,many,TGTGCCAGTACTGTAGGGTTCGGGCAGCCCCAGCATTTT,CASTVGFGQPQHF
TRBJ1-1,.,12,TRBV7-9,.,TGTGCCAGCAGCCAAGGGGCGGTTGAAGCTTTCTTT,CASSQGAVEAFF
TRBJ2-3,TRBD2,16,TRBV13,many,TGTGCCAGCAGGGCGCGGGGGATCTCTAGCACAGATACGCAGTATTTT,CASRARGISSTDTQYF
TRBJ2-2,TRBD1,16,TRBV30,few,TGTGCCTGGAGCGGTCCGGGACAGGGTCCCACCGGGGAGCTGTTTTTT,CAWSGPGQGPTGELFF
TRBJ2-7,.,13,TRBV13,many,TGTGCCAGCAGCTCAGGGGCCCGCTACGAGCAGTACTTC,CASSSGARYEQYF
TRBJ2-1,.,15,TRBV28,many,TGTGCCAGCAGTCAACCTAGAAGGGCCTACAATGAGCAGTTCTTC,CASSQPRRAYNEQFF
TRBJ2-7,.,10,TRBV6-2/TRBV6-3,many,TGTGCCAGCAGGGGCTACGAGCAGTACTTC,CASRGYEQYF
TRBJ2-3,TRBD1,17,TRBV27,many,TGTGCCAGCAGCCCACTAAAGACAGGGTTGGTAACAGATACGCAGTATTTT,CASSPLKTGLVTDTQYF
TRBJ2-1,.,15,TRBV28,many,TGTGCCAGCAGTTCCTCGCGGGAACTATCCAATGAGCAGTTCTTC,CASSSSRELSNEQFF
TRBJ2-7,.,13,TRBV12-3/TRBV12-4,many,TGTGCCAGCACCGTGACAGGTCTCTACGAGCAGTACTTC,CASTVTGLYEQYF
TRBJ2-2,TRBD1,16,TRBV4-3,many,TGCGCCAGCAGCCAAGCACAGGGGATTGGAACCGGGGAGCTGTTTTTT,CASSQAQGIGTGELFF
TRBJ2-5,TRBD2,15,TRBV12-3/TRBV12-4,many,TGTGCCAGCAGTTTCGTCGGGAGGGCAGGGGAGACCCAGTACTTC,CASSFVGRAGETQYF
TRBJ2-7,.,12,TRBV3-1,many,TGTGCCAGCACCGGCGGGTCCTACGAGCAGTACTTC,CASTGGSYEQYF
TRBJ2-2,.,16,TRBV5-4,many,TGTGCCAGCAGCTTGTCCCCAGCGGCTAACACCGGGGAGCTGTTTTTT,CASSLSPAANTGELFF
TRBJ2-3,TRBD1,15,TRBV19,many,TGTGCCAGTAGCCAGGGACAGGGGGCCACAGATACGCAGTATTTT,CASSQGQGATDTQYF
TRBJ1-5,.,13,TRBV2,many,TGTGCCAGCACCACCCAAGGGGATCAGCCCCAGCATTTT,CASTTQGDQPQHF
TRBJ2-3,TRBD1,15,TRBV7-2,many,TGTGCCAGCAGCTTTGGGACAGGGGTCGCAGATACGCAGTATTTT,CASSFGTGVADTQYF
TRBJ2-5,.,13,TRBV20-1,many,TGCAGTGCTGCACTTCAGGGGCCAGAGACCCAGTACTTC,CSAALQGPETQYF
TRBJ2-5,.,14,TRBV9,many,TGTGCCAGCAGCATTGAGGACAGTGATGTGACCCAGTACTTC,CASSIEDSDVTQYF
TRBJ2-7,.,14,TRBV28,many,TGTGCCAGCAGTGGTCCTAGGACGGGGTACGAGCAGTACTTC,CASSGPRTGYEQYF
TRBJ2-7,.,14,TRBV28,many,TGTGCCAGCAGTTTACTTCTAGGAGTGGGTGAGCAGTACTTC,CASSLLLGVGEQYF
TRBJ2-3,.,13,TRBV7-9,many,TGTGCCAGCAGCGATGGACTCACAGATACGCAGTATTTT,CASSDGLTDTQYF
TRBJ2-3,.,18,TRBV12-3/TRBV12-4,few,TGTGCCAGCAGTACGCCCCTGGGATGGGCCCAAGAAACAGATACGCAGTATTTT,CASSTPLGWAQETDTQYF
TRBJ2-2,.,17,TRBV3-2,many,.,CASRPAVWGAGTGELFF
TRBJ2-1,.,12,TRBV3-1,many,TGTGCCAGCAGCCAATTCCAACAGGTAGCGTTCTTC,CASSQFQQVAFF
TRBJ2-1,TRBD2,17,TRBV20-1,many,TGCAGTGCTAGTGGACTAGCGGGGGGCCGCTCCTACAATGAGCAGTTCTTC,CSASGLAGGRSYNEQFF